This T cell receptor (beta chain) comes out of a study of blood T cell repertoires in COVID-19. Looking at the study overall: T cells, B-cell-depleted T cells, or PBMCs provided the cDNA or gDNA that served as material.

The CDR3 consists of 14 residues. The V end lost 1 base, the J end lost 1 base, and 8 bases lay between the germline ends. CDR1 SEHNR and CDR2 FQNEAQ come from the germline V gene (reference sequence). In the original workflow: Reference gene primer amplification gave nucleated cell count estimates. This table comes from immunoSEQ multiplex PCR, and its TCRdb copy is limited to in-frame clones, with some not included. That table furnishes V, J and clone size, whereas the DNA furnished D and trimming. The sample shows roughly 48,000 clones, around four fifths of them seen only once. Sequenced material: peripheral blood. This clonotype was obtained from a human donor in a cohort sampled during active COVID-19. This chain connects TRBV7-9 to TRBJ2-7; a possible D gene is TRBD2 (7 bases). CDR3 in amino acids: CASSLEGGSYEQYF. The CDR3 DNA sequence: TGTGCCAGCAGCTTAGAGGGGGGGTCCTACGAGCAGTACTTC. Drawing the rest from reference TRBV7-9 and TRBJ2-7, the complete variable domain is DTGVSQNPRHKITKRGQNVTFRCDPISEHNRLYWYRQTLGQGPEFLTYFQNEAQLEKSRLLSDRFSAERPKGSFSTLEIQRTEQGDSAMYLCASSLEGGSYEQYFGPGTRLTVT.